These 12 T cell receptor beta chains were sequenced from one sample in a study of blood T cells in healthy people across ages. Next came a second PCR, run for about 7 to 12 cycles, which used a sample-barcoded 5' primer along with a J-beta primer mix. One entry per CDR3 protein, called by TCRdb with MiXCR from the 5' RACE reads. The repertoire includes 1,300,000 or so distinct CDR3 sequences, 59% of them detected once, and about 6.3% sits in the top ten. The sequenced material came from blood. These TCRs come from a man in his late teens or twenties in good health.

This chain connects TRBV29-1 to TRBJ2-7; D is unclear. CDR1 and CDR2 from the germline V gene are SQVTM and ANQGSEA. The CDR3 runs to 8 residues. With 8 bases removed from V and 3 bases from J, the gap between germline ends came to 2 bases. CDR3 loop: CSLYEQYF. In DNA form, the CDR3 reads TGCAGCCTCTACGAGCAGTACTTC.

This clonotype came up once. This chain links TRBV28 with TRBJ2-5; TRBD1 is a possible D gene (6 bases). The J call may be faulty, since TRBJ2-7 better matches the DNA end. There are 14 residues in the CDR3. CDR1 MDHEN and CDR2 SYDVKM come from the germline V gene. The CDR3 spells CASTINRDTYEQYF. The CDR3 DNA is TGTGCCAGCACGATAAACAGGGATACCTACGAGCAGTACTTC.

V is TRBV9 and J is TRBJ1-5; TRBD1 might be the D (6 bases). The CDR3 runs 16 residues. Trimming cost V 0 bases and J 5 bases, with 15 bases left between them. The germline V gene has CDR1 SGDLS and CDR2 YYNGEE. CDR3 bases: TGTGCCAGCAGCGTAGGCGACAGGTCGTGGGATCAGCCCCAGCATTTT. This gives the protein CASSVGDRSWDQPQHF.

This chain uses TRBV6-5 with TRBJ2-1; 10 bases line up with TRBD1. Germline V gene lookup returns CDR1 MNHEY and CDR2 SVGAGI. The CDR3 runs 14 residues. V was pared by 6 bases and J by 4 bases, with 3 bases of the junction left unmatched. CDR3 in amino acids: CASRRQGAYNEQFF. The CDR3 nucleotides read TGTGCCAGCAGGAGACAGGGGGCTTACAATGAGCAGTTCTTC.

This clonotype turned up a few times. This chain uses TRBV27 with TRBJ2-5, with 9 nucleotides matching TRBD1. The CDR3 totals 14 residues. The germline V gene has CDR1 MNHEY and CDR2 SMNVEV (reference sequence). J gave up 5 bases and V 7 bases, and 8 bases lay outside the gene matches. The CDR3 here is CASMGTGSVETQYF. The CDR3 DNA reads TGTGCCAGCATGGGGACAGGGAGTGTGGAGACCCAGTACTTC.

This clonotype was detected only a few times. This chain uses TRBV6-2 or TRBV6-3 with TRBJ1-6, with D perhaps matching TRBD1 (5 bases). Germline V gene data show CDR1 as MNHEY and CDR2 as SVGEGT. Trimming stripped 3 bases from V and 10 bases from J, with 13 bases between. There are 14 residues in the CDR3. The CDR3 region has the DNA TGTGCCAGCAGTTATTCGGCAGCAGGGTCACCCCTCCACTTT. It codes for CASSYSAAGSPLHF.

As to this clonotype: This may be a read error: a much more frequent sequence differs by one nucleotide. The chain has TRBV15 and TRBJ2-5; no firm D call. Germline CDR1 LNHNV, CDR2 YYDKDF (reference sequence). CDR3 size: 12 residues. The CDR3 nucleotides read TGTGCCACCATCAGAGTCCGCGAGACCCAGTACTTC. It encodes CATIRVRETQYF.

The chain joins TRBV6-5 to TRBJ1-4, with TRBD1 as a possible D gene (5 bases). In germline, CDR1 is MNHEY, CDR2 SVGAGI. The CDR3 has 14 residues. V lost 6 bases to trimming and J lost 5 bases, with 13 bases between them. This CDR3 reads CASRTGAPNEKLFF. In nucleotides, the CDR3 is TGTGCCAGCAGAACAGGTGCCCCAAATGAAAAACTGTTTTTT.

This rearrangement joins TRBV27 to TRBJ2-7; 12 nucleotides agree with TRBD1. The better agreement between TRBJ2-5 and the DNA end casts doubt on the J call. The CDR3 sequence is 16 residues long. Germline V gene lookup returns CDR1 MNHEY and CDR2 SMNVEV (reference sequence). The CDR3 here is CASSSRGQGARETQYF. The CDR3 region has the DNA TGTGCCAGCAGTTCAAGGGGACAGGGGGCGCGAGAGACCCAGTACTTC.

In its sample, this clonotype was seen a few times. The chain uses TRBV6-5 and TRBJ1-1; the D is unclear. Trimming cost V 3 bases and J 0 bases, with 5 bases left between them. Germline V lookup: CDR1 MNHEY, CDR2 SVGAGI. The CDR3 has 13 residues. This CDR3 is CASSYGMNTEAFF. CDR3 nucleotides: TGTGCCAGCAGTTATGGTATGAACACTGAAGCTTTCTTT.

This clonotype appeared a few times. The chain recombines TRBV24-1 with TRBJ2-3; 16 bases are shared with TRBD2. The CDR3 length is 16 residues. Germline values: CDR1 KGHDR, CDR2 SFDVKD. The ends lost 5 bases at V and 6 bases at J; junction bases unmatched: 4. The CDR3 region is CATSGGLAGGSDTQYF. The CDR3 DNA follows: TGTGCCACCAGTGGGGGACTAGCGGGAGGGTCCGATACGCAGTATTTT.

This clonotype was found a few times. V is TRBV4-2 and J is TRBJ2-1; D is ambiguous. The CDR3 has 16 amino acids. V was pared by 0 bases and J by 3 bases, with 12 bases between. Germline values: CDR1 LGHNA, CDR2 YNFKEQ. The CDR3 DNA reads as TGTGCCAGCAGCCAAGATGGGTCGGGCGGCTACAATGAGCAGTTCTTC. Protein product: CASSQDGSGGYNEQFF.